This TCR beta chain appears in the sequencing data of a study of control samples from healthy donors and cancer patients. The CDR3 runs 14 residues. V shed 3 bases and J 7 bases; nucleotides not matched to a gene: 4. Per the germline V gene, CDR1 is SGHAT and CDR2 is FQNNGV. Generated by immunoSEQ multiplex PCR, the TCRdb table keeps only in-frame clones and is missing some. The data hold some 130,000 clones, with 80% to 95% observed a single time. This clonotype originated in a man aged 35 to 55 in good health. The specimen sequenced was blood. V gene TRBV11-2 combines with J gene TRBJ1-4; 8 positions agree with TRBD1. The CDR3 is CASSLDRESEKLFF. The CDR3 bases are TGTGCCAGCAGCTTGGACAGGGAGAGTGAAAAACTGTTTTTT. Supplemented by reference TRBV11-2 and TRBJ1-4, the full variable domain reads EAGVAQSPRYKIIEKRQSVAFWCNPISGHATLYWYQQILGQGPKLLIQFQNNGVVDDSQLPKDRFSAERLKGVDSTLKIQPAKLEDSAVYLCASSLDRESEKLFFGSGTQLSVL.